This T cell receptor beta chain was retrieved from a study of response to subunit inactivated influenza vaccine. Notes on the study in general: The authors offered the suggestion that each seasonal influenza vaccination recruits few new T cells.

The sample holds a few counts of this clonotype. Its antigen is currently unknown. MiXCR was run by TCRdb on the RT-PCR reads, yielding one entry per CDR3 protein. Seen here are approximately 480,000 distinct CDR3 sequences, roughly 9.7% observed once, and the top ten hold 10% to 15%. Germline CDR1 and CDR2: MDHEN and SYDVKM. This CDR3 spans 17 amino acids. V lost 5 bases and J lost 0; bases outside the gene matches: 7. The chain recombines TRBV28 with TRBJ2-1; 10 bases match TRBD2. The specimen comprised PBMCs from blood, sampled about 40 days after vaccination. The TCR was taken from a man between 50 and 59 years old who received an inactivated influenza vaccine. For the CDR3, the DNA is TGTGCCAGCAGTGGACCTAGCGGGAGAGGCTCCTACAATGAGCAGTTCTTC. Translating it yields CASSGPSGRGSYNEQFF.